One and the same sample provided the 19 T cell receptor beta chains below, sequenced in a study of beta chain features in type 1 diabetes. Every bit of the isolated RNA underwent reverse transcription, so sequencing read expressed TCRB transcripts. The method was immunoSEQ multiplex PCR; TCRdb's version includes in-frame clones alone and lacks a portion of them. The sample has approximately 340,000 clones, roughly 15% seen once; the top ten hold approximately 0.02%. Sequencing was performed on naive CD4+ T cells from blood. These receptors originate from a woman under 30 in good health.

The chain joins TRBV18 to TRBJ2-1; 8 bases line up with TRBD1. The CDR3 spans 16 residues. Unmatched junction bases numbered 8, after V lost 3 bases and J lost 4 bases. Germline V CDR1 and CDR2: KGHSH, LQKENI. The CDR3 DNA follows: TGTGCCAGCTCACCCCGGACAGGGCAGCAATACAATGAGCAGTTCTTC. Protein sequence: CASSPRTGQQYNEQFF.

Concerning this clone itself: This specimen includes other DNA sequences encoding the same CDR3. The gene calls are TRBV5-4 and TRBJ1-1, with 7 positions matching TRBD1. V trimming: 4 bases; J trimming: 4 bases; junction bases outside the gene matches: 4. CDR1 SGHNT and CDR2 YYREEE come from the germline V gene (reference sequence). CDR3 length equals 13 residues. CDR3 coding DNA: TGTGCCAGCAGCCTGACAGGGATCACTGAAGCTTTCTTT. Translation: CASSLTGITEAFF.

The chain links TRBV7-3 to TRBJ2-1; 12 nucleotides agree with TRBD2. Germline CDR1 SGHTA, CDR2 FQGTGA. The ends lost 2 bases at V and 8 bases at J; junction bases unmatched: 4. CDR3 length: 15 amino acids. This CDR3 is CASSLGGLAGDEQFF. CDR3 DNA sequence: TGTGCCAGCAGCTTAGGGGGACTAGCGGGCGATGAGCAGTTCTTC.

CDR3 in DNA: TGCAGCGTTGAATTGGGCGGGGGACGTTTGTATGGCTACACCTTC. It translates to CSVELGGGRLYGYTF. The V gene is TRBV29-1, the J gene TRBJ1-2, with a tentative D call TRBD1 (5 bases). This CDR3 is 15 amino acids long. CDR1 and CDR2 (germline): SQVTM, ANQGSEA. V dropped 2 bases and J dropped 5 bases, with 18 bases sitting between them.

This clone was observed a handful of times. The rearrangement links TRBV5-1 to TRBJ2-1; 7 bases agree with TRBD1. In germline, CDR1 is SGHRS, CDR2 YFSETQ. There are 14 residues in the CDR3. The V segment lost 0 bases and the J segment 5 bases; nucleotides outside the gene matches: 2. Written as DNA, the CDR3 is TGCGCCAGCAGCTTGGGACAGGGACACAATGAGCAGTTCTTC. Residues: CASSLGQGHNEQFF.

V is TRBV7-9 and J is TRBJ2-5, with 13 bases identical to TRBD2. V lost 4 bases and J lost 5; bases outside the gene matches: 7. CDR3 length: 16 residues. The germline CDR1 and CDR2 sequences are SEHNR and FQNEAQ (reference sequence). The CDR3 nucleotides are TGTGCCAGCAGCTCCCCGGGACTAGCGGGACAGGAGACCCAGTACTTC. It codes for CASSSPGLAGQETQYF.

This clone has only a few counts. The chain has TRBV29-1 and TRBJ2-7; 9 bases fit TRBD2. CDR1 is SQVTM, CDR2 ANQGSEA, per germline. Unmatched junction bases numbered 12, after V lost 4 bases and J lost 2 bases. The CDR3 has 16 amino acids. The CDR3 sequence: CSVARGGLAGTYEQYF. CDR3 DNA: TGCAGCGTTGCTCGAGGCGGTCTAGCGGGAACCTACGAGCAGTACTTC.

The chain couples TRBV6-1 to TRBJ2-1; D ambiguous. Germline lookup yields CDR1 MNHNS and CDR2 SASEGT. CDR3 length: 13 residues. V was cut by 3 bases and J by 9 bases, with 12 bases left in between. CDR3 DNA: TGTGCCAGCAGTGAGAGAGGCGTGGGTGAGCAGTTCTTC. Protein: CASSERGVGEQFF.

This clone has more than one count but fewer than ten. The V and J genes are TRBV19 and TRBJ2-1; 7 bases line up with TRBD2. V was pared by 7 bases and J by 3 bases, with 9 bases of the junction left unmatched. Germline CDR1 and CDR2: LNHDA and SQIVND (reference sequence). The CDR3 runs 15 residues. The CDR3 DNA follows: TGTGCCAGTATGGGGGAGCGGGGCCACTACAATGAGCAGTTCTTC. Protein sequence: CASMGERGHYNEQFF.

This clone was counted only a few times. The V and J genes are TRBV25-1 and TRBJ2-1, with TRBD1 identical over 11 bases. Germline lookup yields CDR1 MGHDK and CDR2 SYGVNS. This CDR3 is built from 15 residues. After removal of 5 bases from V and 6 bases from J, the junction contained 6 bases not matched to a gene. CDR3 nucleotide sequence: TGTGCCAGCAGTCTAGCCGGGACAGGGGGCAATGAGCAGTTCTTC. Protein sequence: CASSLAGTGGNEQFF.

The chain recombines TRBV5-1 with TRBJ1-2, with D possibly being TRBD1 (6 bases). The CDR3 is 17 amino acids. Germline CDR1 reads SGHRS; CDR2 reads YFSETQ. Trimming stripped 2 bases from V and 5 bases from J, with 22 bases between. The CDR3 protein is CASSLQGGKHSTYGYTF. For the CDR3, the DNA is TGCGCCAGCAGCTTACAGGGAGGGAAGCATTCGACATATGGCTACACCTTC.

This clone came up a few times. V is TRBV4-2 and J is TRBJ2-5; 13 bases fit TRBD2. Germline lookup yields CDR1 LGHNA and CDR2 YNFKEQ. V shed 4 bases and J 2 bases; nucleotides not matched to a gene: 4. There are 16 residues in the CDR3. CDR3 coding DNA: TGTGCCAGCAGCCCCTCGGGACTAGCGGGACAAGAGACCCAGTACTTC. Protein sequence: CASSPSGLAGQETQYF.

The CDR3 protein is CAWSRRGGGNSYEQYF. The CDR3 region has the DNA TGTGCCTGGAGCCGTAGGGGCGGGGGAAATAGCTACGAGCAGTACTTC. V is TRBV30 and J is TRBJ2-7, with 7 bases lining up with TRBD2. This CDR3 has 16 residues. With 3 bases clipped from V and 3 bases from J, the junction kept 14 bases outside the gene matches. Germline V CDR1 and CDR2: GTSNPN, SVGIG (reference sequence).

The chain uses TRBV4-3 and TRBJ2-5; D is possibly TRBD2 (6 bases). CDR1 is LGHNA and CDR2 is YSLEER in the germline V gene. This CDR3 is built from 17 residues. V was shortened by 0 bases and J by 1 base, with 15 bases between the two germline ends. As DNA, the CDR3 is TGCGCCAGCAGCCAAGATATCGTTAGCGGAAGCCAAGAGACCCAGTACTTC. It translates to CASSQDIVSGSQETQYF.

Only a few counts were recorded for this clone. The CDR3 DNA reads TGTGCCAGCAGCGCCGGGACTAGCGGAAGCTACGAGCAGTACTTC. Protein product: CASSAGTSGSYEQYF. The chain employs TRBV6-5 and TRBJ2-7; 11 bases map to TRBD2. The CDR3 is made up of 15 amino acids. V dropped 6 bases and J dropped 3; count of bases not matched to a gene: 7. CDR1 MNHEY and CDR2 SVGAGI come from the germline V gene.

This clone was detected a few times. The chain carries TRBV28 and TRBJ2-7; 7 nucleotides agree with TRBD1. V was pared by 7 bases and J by 6 bases, with 12 bases of the junction left unmatched. The CDR3 loop spans 14 amino acids. Germline V gene sequence: CDR1 MDHEN, CDR2 SYDVKM. CDR3 loop: CASNTRGYRGEQYF. In DNA, the CDR3 is TGTGCCAGCAACACCAGGGGGTACAGGGGCGAGCAGTACTTC.

This clone was detected only a few times. The V and J genes are TRBV7-2 and TRBJ1-1; D not certain. The V and J ends lost 4 bases and 0 bases respectively, with 12 bases between them. The CDR3 contains 15 residues. Germline CDR1 is SGHTA and CDR2 is FQGNSA. The CDR3 sequence: CASSSPEILNTEAFF. The CDR3 region has the DNA TGTGCCAGCAGCTCCCCGGAGATCCTGAACACTGAAGCTTTCTTT.

The table lists this clone with a few counts. The CDR3 coding sequence is TGTGCCAGCAGCTTAGTGGGACAGGGAGCTTTCTTT. Translated, it gives CASSLVGQGAFF. V gene TRBV7-9 combines with J gene TRBJ1-1; 9 bases align to TRBD1. Germline assignment: CDR1 SEHNR and CDR2 FQNEAQ (reference sequence). Trimming at V came to 1 base and at J to 10 bases, leaving 1 base not matched to a gene. This CDR3 region has 12 residues.

The genes are TRBV7-2 and TRBJ2-3, with TRBD2 identical over 8 bases. V dropped 0 bases and J dropped 4; count of bases not matched to a gene: 3. Germline V lookup: CDR1 SGHTA, CDR2 FQGNSA. The CDR3 contains 15 residues. Here the CDR3 reads CASSLAAGGPDTQYF. The DNA for the CDR3 is TGTGCCAGCAGCTTAGCGGCGGGAGGTCCAGATACGCAGTATTTT.